The 26 T cell receptor beta chains below all came from one sample that was sequenced in a study of beta chain features in type 1 diabetes. General observations from the study: Shorter TCRB CDR3s, moderately but significantly so, marked every one of the four CD4+ subsets in Type 1 diabetes patients.

These TCRs are of unknown antigen specificity. Investigators reverse transcribed all isolated RNA, so they sequenced expressed TCRB transcripts. TCRdb's copy holds only in-frame clones and misses some; the assay was immunoSEQ multiplex PCR. The profile shows some 150,000 clones, more than 10% of them singletons. The specimen was central memory CD4+ T cells from blood. Every receptor here comes from a man between 18 and 29 years old with type 1 diabetes.

This chain uses TRBV23-1 with TRBJ2-7, with a tentative D call TRBD2 (5 bases). TRBV23-1 is known as an ORF, though its function is uncertain. The germline V and J ends were trimmed by 9 bases and 2 bases, with 23 bases remaining between them. CDR3 length: 16 residues. In DNA form, the CDR3 reads TGCGCCAGGGCTGTCCGAGGGTTGGGTTGCGCCTACGAGCAGTACTTC. Translating it yields CARAVRGLGCAYEQYF.

This clone was seen more than once but under ten times. The chain carries TRBV7-9 and TRBJ1-5; D gene ambiguous. Trimming took 0 bases from V and 6 from J, leaving 18 bases between them. In germline, CDR1 is SEHNR, CDR2 FQNEAQ (reference sequence). This CDR3 comprises 17 residues. The CDR3 DNA sequence: TGTGCCAGCAGCTTAGCTAAGGGTCCACAACGCCCTCAGCCCCAGCATTTT. Amino acids: CASSLAKGPQRPQPQHF.

The V and J genes are TRBV11-2 and TRBJ2-1, with 13 bases that match TRBD2. This CDR3 contains 16 residues. Germline CDR1 SGHAT, CDR2 FQNNGV. V shed 5 bases, J shed 6 bases, and the junction held 7 bases outside the gene matches. The CDR3 DNA follows: TGTGCCAGCAGCCCCCAACTAGCGGGGGGGCGCAATGAGCAGTTCTTC. The encoded protein is CASSPQLAGGRNEQFF.

This clone occurred many times. The DNA for the CDR3 is TGTGCCAGCAGCAAAACGGGGACTAGCCAGACCACAGATACGCAGTATTTT. Translation gives CASSKTGTSQTTDTQYF. The chain couples TRBV21-1 to TRBJ2-3; TRBD2, the D gene given by the table, was not confirmed from the DNA. TRBV21-1 is tagged as a pseudogene. The length of the CDR3 is 17 residues.

This clone was recorded a few times. The chain carries TRBV11-2 and TRBJ2-5; D perhaps matches TRBD1 (5 bases). The germline V gene encodes CDR1 SGHAT and CDR2 FQNNGV. The V end lost 3 bases, the J end lost 3 bases, and 8 bases lay between the germline ends. The CDR3 runs 13 residues. The CDR3 DNA reads TGTGCCAGCAGCTTCGGACAAGAAGAGACCCAGTACTTC. This encodes CASSFGQEETQYF.

The chain carries TRBV6-1 and TRBJ2-3; TRBD1 or TRBD2 may be the D gene (5 bases each). This CDR3 has 16 amino acids. Germline CDR1 is MNHNS and CDR2 is SASEGT. Trimming pared 3 bases from V and 0 bases from J, leaving 13 bases between. Written as DNA, the CDR3 is TGTGCCAGCAGTGACCCCGGGACGGCTAGCACAGATACGCAGTATTTT. This gives the protein CASSDPGTASTDTQYF.

This clone has more than one count but fewer than ten. This chain uses TRBV21-1 with TRBJ1-1. TRBV21-1 is designated a pseudogene. The CDR3 runs 11 residues. DNA for the CDR3: TGTGCCATCGGACGCCCAACTGAAGCTTTCTTT. Encoded protein: CAIGRPTEAFF.

This clone showed up just a few times. The chain combines TRBV18 with TRBJ1-6, with no clear D. V shed 6 bases and J shed 7 bases, with 16 bases lying between them. The CDR3 runs to 15 residues. The germline V gene has CDR1 KGHSH and CDR2 LQKENI. Written as DNA, the CDR3 is TGTGCCAGCTCCTACACGGACCAAGGGAATTCACCCCTCCACTTT. It specifies CASSYTDQGNSPLHF. Full variable domain (missing parts from reference TRBV18 and TRBJ1-6): NAGVMQNPRHLVRRRGQEARLRCSPMKGHSHVYWYRQLPEEGLKFMVYLQKENIIDESGMPKERFSAEFPKEGPSILRIQQVVRGDSAAYFCASSYTDQGNSPLHFGNGTRLTVT.

This clone was counted only a few times. The V call is TRBV7-2, the J call TRBJ2-1; 8 bases align to TRBD2. The V gene end was trimmed by 5 bases and the J gene end by 10 bases; junction bases not matched to a gene: 10. CDR3 length equals 14 residues. Germline V gene lookup returns CDR1 SGHTA and CDR2 FQGNSA. CDR3 DNA: TGTGCCAGCAGCCCGGGACTAGGGAAGGGGGAGCAGTTCTTC. This translates into CASSPGLGKGEQFF. Based on the CDR3 plus reference TRBV7-2 and TRBJ2-1, the full variable domain is GAGVSQSPSNKVTEKGKDVELRCDPISGHTALYWYRQSLGQGLEFLIYFQGNSAPDKSGLPSDRFSAERTGGSVSTLTIQRTQQEDSAVYLCASSPGLGKGEQFFGPGTRLTVL.

This clone was recorded a few times. J is TRBJ1-2 and V is TRBV25-1; no definite D call. Germline V lookup: CDR1 MGHDK, CDR2 SYGVNS. This CDR3 comprises 13 residues. Trimming stripped 3 bases from V and 4 bases from J, with 9 bases between. CDR3: CASSDGQIYGYTF. As DNA, the CDR3 is TGTGCCAGCAGTGACGGGCAGATCTATGGCTACACCTTC.

This clone came up many times. The chain couples TRBV19 to TRBJ2-7; D is uncertain. The germline V and J ends were trimmed by 4 bases and 4 bases, with 17 bases remaining between them. Germline CDR1 and CDR2: LNHDA and SQIVND (reference sequence). The CDR3 loop spans 15 amino acids. DNA for the CDR3: TGTGCCAGTAGTACGCCTCGATCGGAGAGGTACGAGCAGTACTTC. It yields the protein CASSTPRSERYEQYF.

This clone has only a few counts. This chain uses TRBV7-6 with TRBJ1-4; 7 bases map to TRBD1. V was clipped by 0 bases and J by 0 bases; unmatched bases: 4. Germline V gene data show CDR1 as SGHVS and CDR2 as FNYEAQ. The CDR3 spans 17 residues. The CDR3 DNA sequence: TGTGCCAGCAGCTTAGCCGGGACAGCCGCAACTAATGAAAAACTGTTTTTT. Its protein product is CASSLAGTAATNEKLFF.

This sequence joins TRBV7-3 and TRBJ2-7; 11 positions agree with TRBD1. The CDR3 is 15 residues long. The V gene's germline CDR1 is SGHTA and CDR2 FQGTGA. Trimming took 5 bases from V and 7 from J; bases not matched to a gene: 10. The DNA for the CDR3 is TGTGCCAGCAGCCGCGGACGGACAGGGGGCGAAGAGCAGTACTTC. This translates into CASSRGRTGGEEQYF.

This clone was recorded a few times. The rearrangement links TRBV2 to TRBJ2-7; no clear D gene. V was trimmed by 8 bases and J by 4 bases, leaving 9 bases between them. The CDR3 runs to 11 residues. The germline V gene encodes CDR1 SNHLY and CDR2 FYNNEI. CDR3: CASGLKYEQYF. CDR3 in DNA: TGTGCCAGCGGCCTGAAATACGAGCAGTACTTC. Full variable domain (missing parts from reference TRBV2 and TRBJ2-7): EPEVTQTPSHQVTQMGQEVILRCVPISNHLYFYWYRQILGQKVEFLVSFYNNEISEKSEIFDDQFSVERPDGSNFTLKIRSTKLEDSAMYFCASGLKYEQYFGPGTRLTVT.

The chain couples TRBV6-5 to TRBJ1-6; D possibly corresponds to TRBD1 (6 bases). There are 13 residues in the CDR3. Germline V lookup: CDR1 MNHEY, CDR2 SVGAGI. Trimming took off 8 bases at V and 8 bases at J, with 13 bases between the two ends. This CDR3 is CASGRTAYSPLHF. In DNA, the CDR3 is TGTGCCAGCGGTCGGACAGCCTATTCACCCCTCCACTTT.

The gene calls are TRBV5-1 and TRBJ2-5; D gene unclear. V gave up 0 bases and J gave up 2 bases, with 11 bases separating them. Germline V gene lookup returns CDR1 SGHRS and CDR2 YFSETQ. The length of the CDR3 is 15 residues. CDR3 sequence reads: CASSLGQTNQETQYF. The CDR3 bases are TGCGCCAGCAGCTTGGGTCAGACAAATCAAGAGACCCAGTACTTC. Drawing the rest from reference TRBV5-1 and TRBJ2-5, the complete variable domain is KAGVTQTPRYLIKTRGQQVTLSCSPISGHRSVSWYQQTPGQGLQFLFEYFSETQRNKGNFPGRFSGRQFSNSRSEMNVSTLELGDSALYLCASSLGQTNQETQYFGPGTRLLVL.

This clone was seen a few times. The rearrangement joins TRBV29-1 to TRBJ1-4; tentatively, D is TRBD1 (5 bases). The CDR3 covers 13 residues. V was cut by 6 bases and J by 7 bases, with 15 bases left in between. Germline V gene lookup returns CDR1 SQVTM and CDR2 ANQGSEA. CDR3 nucleotides: TGCAGCGTCTCTCGGCAGGGACGTGAAAAACTGTTTTTT. Translation gives CSVSRQGREKLFF.

This chain joins TRBV6-6 and TRBJ2-7; 7 bases fit TRBD2. Germline CDR1 MNHNY, CDR2 SVGAGI (reference sequence). This CDR3 is built from 14 residues. V shed 5 bases and J 2 bases; nucleotides not matched to a gene: 6. The CDR3 reads CASSLSGGTYEQYF. In nucleotides, the CDR3 is TGTGCCAGCAGTCTTTCGGGGGGAACCTACGAGCAGTACTTC.

The chain carries TRBV5-1 and TRBJ2-2; D is unresolved. V was trimmed by 0 bases and J by 3 bases, leaving 6 bases between them. CDR1 is SGHRS and CDR2 is YFSETQ in the germline V gene. This CDR3 is built from 14 residues. CDR3 sequence (DNA): TGCGCCAGCAGCTTGGTAATGGACACCGGGGAGCTGTTTTTT. Residues: CASSLVMDTGELFF.

This clone was seen at least ten times. The chain links TRBV27 to TRBJ1-5, with D possibly TRBD1 on 5 matching bases. Per germline, CDR1 MNHEY and CDR2 SMNVEV (reference sequence). This CDR3 comprises 14 residues. Trimming stripped 6 bases from V and 8 bases from J, with 17 bases between. As DNA, the CDR3 is TGTGCCAGCAGCGACACAGGACCGGCGAAGCCCCAGCATTTT. Translating gives CASSDTGPAKPQHF.

This clone was recorded a few times. The rearrangement joins TRBV18 to TRBJ1-3; D perhaps matches TRBD1 (6 bases). CDR1 is KGHSH and CDR2 is LQKENI in the germline V gene. V lost 3 bases and J 4 bases, leaving 16 bases between the germline ends. This CDR3 region has 16 residues. CDR3 in DNA: TGTGCCAGCTCACCGAACGACGGGACATCCGGAAACACCATATATTTT. Its protein is CASSPNDGTSGNTIYF.

The chain employs TRBV2 and TRBJ1-5, with D perhaps matching TRBD1 (6 bases). CDR1 is SNHLY, CDR2 FYNNEI, per germline. The CDR3 totals 14 residues. V dropped 8 bases and J dropped 2 bases, with 13 bases sitting between them. The DNA for the CDR3 is TGTGCCAGCGAGGCAGGGGTTGGCAATCAGCCCCAGCATTTT. The encoded protein is CASEAGVGNQPQHF.

The chain is built from TRBV30 and TRBJ2-3; D is undetermined. The CDR3 has 14 residues. V lost 3 bases and J lost 0, with 10 bases in between. Per the germline V gene, CDR1 is GTSNPN and CDR2 is SVGIG (reference sequence). Here the CDR3 reads CAWRMAASTDTQYF. For the CDR3, the DNA is TGTGCCTGGAGGATGGCGGCTAGCACAGATACGCAGTATTTT.

This clone was observed a handful of times. The chain recombines TRBV5-6 with TRBJ1-1; perhaps TRBD1 as D (5 bases). This CDR3 comprises 14 residues. The V end lost 4 bases, the J end lost 4 bases, and 14 bases lay between the germline ends. CDR1 SGHDT and CDR2 YYEEEE come from the germline V gene. In DNA form, the CDR3 reads TGTGCCAGCAGCCCCTGGGGCGGGAGCACTGAAGCTTTCTTT. It translates to CASSPWGGSTEAFF.

The J gene is TRBJ2-3, the V gene TRBV29-1; 8 nucleotides agree with TRBD2. Per germline, CDR1 SQVTM and CDR2 ANQGSEA. V shed 2 bases and J 4 bases; nucleotides not matched to a gene: 5. CDR3 length: 14 amino acids. The DNA for the CDR3 is TGCAGCGTTGAACGGGGGGGCGGGGCAGATACGCAGTATTTT. The encoded protein is CSVERGGGADTQYF.

The DNA of the CDR3 is TGTGCCAGCAGTACACAGGGTGTTTCCTACAATGAGCAGTTCTTC. Amino acids: CASSTQGVSYNEQFF. The chain couples TRBV6-1 to TRBJ2-1, with D possibly TRBD1 on 6 matching bases. Trimming took 5 bases from V and 1 from J, leaving 12 bases between them. The CDR3 runs to 15 residues. Germline lookup yields CDR1 MNHNS and CDR2 SASEGT.